The rows below give T cell receptor beta chains drawn from one sample of a study of blood T cell repertoires in COVID-19. TCRdb's copy holds only in-frame clones and misses some; the assay was immunoSEQ multiplex PCR. The sample lists under 250,000 clones, 80% to 90% occurring once. The sample comprised peripheral blood. All receptors derive from a man aged 50 to 60 who had recovered from COVID-19. The CDR3 runs from the conserved cysteine through the conserved F or W. The order of the fields is J gene, V gene, D gene, clone size, CDR3 DNA, CDR3 protein. A D gene is named only where the DNA matches it firmly. Size is stated for part of the rows, as once, few or many counts, or as a class when the clone is expanded.

J: TRBJ2-7
V: TRBV11-2
D: -
size: -
DNA: TGTGCCAGCAGCTCCAGGCCAGACTCCTACGAGCAGTACTTC
CDR3: CASSSRPDSYEQYF

J: TRBJ1-2
V: TRBV6-2/TRBV6-3
D: -
size: -
DNA: TGTGCCAGCAGCCTTTATACAGGACACTATGGCTACACCTTC
CDR3: CASSLYTGHYGYTF

J: TRBJ1-3
V: TRBV2
D: TRBD1
size: -
DNA: TGTGCCAGCAGTGGGGACAGGGCAGTCTCTGGAAACACCATATATTTT
CDR3: CASSGDRAVSGNTIYF

J: TRBJ2-1
V: TRBV9
D: TRBD2
size: -
DNA: TGTGCCAGCAGCAATCCCGGCGGGAGGGCCTACAATGAGCAGTTCTTC
CDR3: CASSNPGGRAYNEQFF

J: TRBJ2-3
V: TRBV28
D: -
size: -
DNA: TGTGCCAGCAGCCGTCGTGATACGCAGTATTTT
CDR3: CASSRRDTQYF

J: TRBJ1-3
V: TRBV29-1
D: TRBD1
size: -
DNA: TGCAGCGTTCGACAGGGGACCTCTGGAAACACCATATATTTT
CDR3: CSVRQGTSGNTIYF

J: TRBJ2-1
V: TRBV7-7
D: -
size: -
DNA: TGTGCCAGCAGCTTAGACGGGAGCCCCAATGAGCAGTTCTTC
CDR3: CASSLDGSPNEQFF

J: TRBJ2-7
V: TRBV6-8
D: -
size: -
DNA: TGTGCCAGCAGCCAGCCCCGGACAGTCCACGAGCAGTACTTC
CDR3: CASSQPRTVHEQYF

J: TRBJ1-5
V: TRBV30
D: TRBD1
size: -
DNA: TGTGCCTGGAGTGTCCGGCCACAGGGGGCTCACAATCAGCCCCAGCATTTT
CDR3: CAWSVRPQGAHNQPQHF

J: TRBJ2-1
V: TRBV5-4
D: -
size: -
DNA: TGTGCCAGCAGTAATCAGGGCCTGGGATACAATGAGCAGTTCTTC
CDR3: CASSNQGLGYNEQFF

J: TRBJ2-2
V: TRBV27
D: -
size: -
DNA: TGTGCCAGCAGTTTCAGGGCTAACACCGGGGAGCTGTTTTTT
CDR3: CASSFRANTGELFF

J: TRBJ1-6
V: TRBV6-5
D: TRBD1
size: -
DNA: TGTGCCAGCAGTCCGGACAGGATTAATTCACCCCTCCACTTT
CDR3: CASSPDRINSPLHF

J: TRBJ2-1
V: TRBV27
D: -
size: -
DNA: TGTGCCAGCAGTGCCCCGGGGTCCGAAAGCTCCTACAATGAGCAGTTCTTC
CDR3: CASSAPGSESSYNEQFF

J: TRBJ2-3
V: TRBV27
D: -
size: once
DNA: TGTGCCAGTCATGATCAGGGTCGGACAGATACGCAGTATTTT
CDR3: CASHDQGRTDTQYF

J: TRBJ2-3
V: TRBV5-6
D: TRBD2
size: few
DNA: TGTGCCAGCAGCCCAGGGACTAGCGGGAGGAGGGATACGCAGTATTTT
CDR3: CASSPGTSGRRDTQYF

J: TRBJ1-5
V: TRBV29-1
D: -
size: once
DNA: TGCAGCGTTGGGTCGGGGGGGGCAAAAGATCAGCCCCAGCATTTT
CDR3: CSVGSGGAKDQPQHF

J: TRBJ2-1
V: TRBV18
D: TRBD2
size: -
DNA: TGTGCCAGCTCACCACCCGCTGGACTAGCTTACAATGAGCAGTTCTTC
CDR3: CASSPPAGLAYNEQFF

J: TRBJ1-2
V: TRBV21-1
D: -
size: -
DNA: TGTGCCAGCAGCAAAGGTACGGAAACAGGGCAAAACTATGGCTACACCTTC
CDR3: CASSKGTETGQNYGYTF

J: TRBJ2-2
V: TRBV5-4
D: -
size: -
DNA: TGTGCCAGCAGCTCCGAGACCGGGGAGCTGTTTTTT
CDR3: CASSSETGELFF

J: TRBJ1-5
V: TRBV10-1
D: TRBD1
size: few
DNA: TGCGCCAGCAGTGAACCCGTGACAGGGGGCATGGGTAGCAATCAGCCCCAGCATTTT
CDR3: CASSEPVTGGMGSNQPQHF

J: TRBJ2-7
V: TRBV19
D: -
size: -
DNA: TGTGCCAGTAGTATATTATGCTACGAGCAGTACTTC
CDR3: CASSILCYEQYF

J: TRBJ1-4
V: TRBV13
D: TRBD1
size: -
DNA: TGTGCCAGCAGCTTCGGACAGGGGGCTAGACTGTTTTTT
CDR3: CASSFGQGARLFF

J: TRBJ2-1
V: TRBV6-5
D: -
size: -
DNA: TGTGCCAGCAGTTCCCCGCGGGGCAATGAGCAGTTCTTC
CDR3: CASSSPRGNEQFF

J: TRBJ2-1
V: TRBV19
D: TRBD2
size: -
DNA: TGTGCCAGTAGTTATAGCGGGAGTGCCTACAATGAGCAGTTCTTC
CDR3: CASSYSGSAYNEQFF

J: TRBJ1-2
V: TRBV12-3/TRBV12-4
D: TRBD1
size: -
DNA: TGTGCCAGCAGTGCGGACAGGAGCTATGGCTACACCTTC
CDR3: CASSADRSYGYTF

J: TRBJ1-3
V: TRBV19
D: -
size: -
DNA: TGTGCCAGTACCCCTAATGGGCAGGGGAGCGGAAACACCATATATTTT
CDR3: CASTPNGQGSGNTIYF

J: TRBJ2-1
V: TRBV7-9
D: TRBD1
size: -
DNA: TGTGCCAGCAGCAAAACCGGGACAGGGGTTTACAATGAGCAGTTCTTC
CDR3: CASSKTGTGVYNEQFF

J: TRBJ2-7
V: TRBV19
D: TRBD1
size: -
DNA: TGTGCCAGTAGTGGGACAGGTTCCTCTTCCTACGAGCAGTACTTC
CDR3: CASSGTGSSSYEQYF

J: TRBJ1-1
V: TRBV18
D: TRBD1
size: -
DNA: TGTGCCAGCTCACCGGGACAGGGGAGGCTGAACACTGAAGCTTTCTTT
CDR3: CASSPGQGRLNTEAFF

J: TRBJ1-6
V: TRBV12-3/TRBV12-4
D: TRBD1
size: -
DNA: TGTGCCAGCAGTTGGACAGGAGATTCACCCCTCCACTTT
CDR3: CASSWTGDSPLHF

J: TRBJ2-7
V: TRBV30
D: TRBD2
size: -
DNA: TGTGCCTGGAGTCCCGGGACTAGCGGGACCCAGCAGTACTTC
CDR3: CAWSPGTSGTQQYF

J: TRBJ1-4
V: TRBV4-2
D: -
size: -
DNA: TGTGCCAGCAGCGGAGAGAGGCGCGGGTTGAATGAAAAACTGTTTTTT
CDR3: CASSGERRGLNEKLFF

J: TRBJ1-5
V: TRBV6-6
D: -
size: -
DNA: TGTGCCAGCAGTACGGGGGGCGGCAATCAGCCCCAGCATTTT
CDR3: CASSTGGGNQPQHF

J: TRBJ1-2
V: TRBV27
D: -
size: -
DNA: TGTGCCAGCAGGGCTACAGGGTTATGGTATGGCTACACCTTC
CDR3: CASRATGLWYGYTF

J: TRBJ2-7
V: TRBV5-4
D: -
size: -
DNA: TGTGCCAGCAGCGAAACAAATTCCTACGAGCAGTACTTC
CDR3: CASSETNSYEQYF

J: TRBJ2-1
V: TRBV5-1
D: TRBD1
size: few
DNA: TGCGCCAGCAGCTTGGCCGGGACAGGGGGCTCGAATGAGCAGTTCTTC
CDR3: CASSLAGTGGSNEQFF

J: TRBJ2-7
V: TRBV7-8
D: -
size: -
DNA: TGTGCCAGCAGCTTTCTCCGGGAACGAGGCGAGCAGTACTTC
CDR3: CASSFLRERGEQYF

J: TRBJ1-4
V: TRBV7-8
D: TRBD1
size: -
DNA: TGTGCCAGCAGCGGATTCAGGGGGCTCGGGCCTAATGAAAAACTGTTTTTT
CDR3: CASSGFRGLGPNEKLFF

J: TRBJ1-5
V: TRBV2
D: TRBD1
size: few
DNA: TGTGCCAGCAGTGGGACAGGGGTCTACAATCAGCCCCAGCATTTT
CDR3: CASSGTGVYNQPQHF

J: TRBJ1-1
V: TRBV18
D: -
size: -
DNA: TGTGCCAGCTCACCACCGGGAGCGAGGACTGAAGCTTTCTTT
CDR3: CASSPPGARTEAFF

J: TRBJ2-1
V: TRBV24-1
D: TRBD1
size: -
DNA: TGTGCCACAACAGGGGGCGCGTACAATGAGCAGTTCTTC
CDR3: CATTGGAYNEQFF

J: TRBJ1-5
V: TRBV28
D: TRBD1
size: -
DNA: TGTGCCAGCAGTACTCAAGGACAGGGGATGCAGCCCCAGCATTTT
CDR3: CASSTQGQGMQPQHF

J: TRBJ1-3
V: TRBV2
D: -
size: -
DNA: TGTGCCAGCAGTGCGACAGGCACCGGGTCTGGAAACACCATATATTTT
CDR3: CASSATGTGSGNTIYF

J: TRBJ2-7
V: TRBV6-5
D: -
size: -
DNA: TGTGCCAGCAGCGGAACAGGGCCGGAGCAGTACTTC
CDR3: CASSGTGPEQYF

J: TRBJ2-3
V: TRBV19
D: -
size: once
DNA: TGTGCCAGTAAAACGGTCGACAACACAGATACGCAGTATTTT
CDR3: CASKTVDNTDTQYF

J: TRBJ2-1
V: TRBV29-1
D: TRBD2
size: -
DNA: TGCAGCGTTACGGGACTAGCGGGGGCGAATGAGCAGTTCTTC
CDR3: CSVTGLAGANEQFF

J: TRBJ2-1
V: TRBV27
D: TRBD2
size: -
DNA: TGTGCCAGCAGCCACCTTGAGACTAGCGGGAGCGGCCCCTACAATGAGCAGTTCTTC
CDR3: CASSHLETSGSGPYNEQFF

J: TRBJ2-1
V: TRBV4-1
D: -
size: few
DNA: TGCGCCAGCAGCCCTCGGGACTCCCAGGCCTACAATGAGCAGTTCTTC
CDR3: CASSPRDSQAYNEQFF

J: TRBJ2-3
V: TRBV28
D: -
size: once
DNA: TGTGCCAGCAGTCCCCGACAGACCTCGCAGTATTTT
CDR3: CASSPRQTSQYF

J: TRBJ2-7
V: TRBV25-1
D: -
size: -
DNA: TGTGCCAGCAGTGAATCGGACGAGCAGTACTTC
CDR3: CASSESDEQYF

J: TRBJ2-6
V: TRBV14
D: TRBD1
size: few
DNA: TGTGCCAGCAGCCATGCACGGACAGGATACTACTCTGGGGCCAACGTCCTGACTTTC
CDR3: CASSHARTGYYSGANVLTF

J: TRBJ2-3
V: TRBV18
D: -
size: once
DNA: TGTGCCAGCTCACCAACTTCCGGAGGGAGCACAGATACGCAGTATTTT
CDR3: CASSPTSGGSTDTQYF

J: TRBJ1-6
V: TRBV3-1/TRBV3-2
D: -
size: -
DNA: TGTGCCAGCAGCCGCACTAACCGGGGCTATAATTCACCCCTCCACTTT
CDR3: CASSRTNRGYNSPLHF

J: TRBJ2-1
V: TRBV10-3
D: TRBD2
size: once
DNA: TGTGCCATCAGTGACCTAGCGGGAGGACTATACAATGAGCAGTTCTTC
CDR3: CAISDLAGGLYNEQFF

J: TRBJ1-2
V: TRBV3-1/TRBV3-2
D: -
size: -
DNA: TGTGCCAGCAGCCAAGGAGCGGGGACCTATGGCTACACCTTC
CDR3: CASSQGAGTYGYTF

J: TRBJ1-6
V: TRBV6-5
D: TRBD1
size: -
DNA: TGTGCCAGCACCATGACAGGGACGGTGGATTCACCCCTCCACTTT
CDR3: CASTMTGTVDSPLHF

J: TRBJ2-1
V: TRBV11-3
D: -
size: -
DNA: TGTGCCAGCAGCCTCTCTTCCGGTTTAACTAGCTCCTACAATGAGCAGTTCTTC
CDR3: CASSLSSGLTSSYNEQFF

J: TRBJ2-1
V: TRBV30
D: -
size: -
DNA: TGTGCCTGGGAGAGGGCTAGCCAGGATGAGCAGTTCTTC
CDR3: CAWERASQDEQFF

J: TRBJ2-1
V: TRBV5-8
D: TRBD2
size: once
DNA: TGTGCCAGCAGCTTCCTTGGACTAGTTAACAATGAGCAGTTCTTC
CDR3: CASSFLGLVNNEQFF

J: TRBJ2-1
V: TRBV5-1
D: -
size: -
DNA: TGCGCCAGCAGCTTGACACAGGGCTCCTACAATGAGCAGTTCTTC
CDR3: CASSLTQGSYNEQFF